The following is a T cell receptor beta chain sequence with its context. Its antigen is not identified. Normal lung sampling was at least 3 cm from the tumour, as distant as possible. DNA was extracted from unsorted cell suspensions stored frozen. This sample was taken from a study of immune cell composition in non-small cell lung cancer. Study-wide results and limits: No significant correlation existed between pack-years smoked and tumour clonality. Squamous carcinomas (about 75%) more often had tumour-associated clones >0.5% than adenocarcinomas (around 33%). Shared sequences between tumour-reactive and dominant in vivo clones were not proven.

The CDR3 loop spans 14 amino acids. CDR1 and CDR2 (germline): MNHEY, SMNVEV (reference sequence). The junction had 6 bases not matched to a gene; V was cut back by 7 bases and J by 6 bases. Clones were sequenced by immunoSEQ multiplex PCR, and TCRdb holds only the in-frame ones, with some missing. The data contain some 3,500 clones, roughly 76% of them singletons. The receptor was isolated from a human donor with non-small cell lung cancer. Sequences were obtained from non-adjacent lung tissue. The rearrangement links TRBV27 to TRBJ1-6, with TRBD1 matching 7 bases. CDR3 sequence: CASTEQGTNSPLHF. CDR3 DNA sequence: TGTGCCAGCACCGAACAGGGGACTAATTCACCCCTCCACTTT.